Below are 30 T cell receptor beta chains sequenced from a single sample in a study of beta chain features in type 1 diabetes. The authors reverse transcribed all of the isolated RNA, so sequencing captured expressed TCRB transcripts. Some clones are missing from TCRdb's copy, which holds only in-frame ones; the method was immunoSEQ multiplex PCR. The table shows 65,000 to 100,000 clones, with 25% to 35% occurring only once. The sample consisted of stem cell memory CD4+ T cells from blood. The receptors were sampled from a woman younger than 30 in good health.

The rearrangement links TRBV5-1 to TRBJ2-7; 7 bases are shared with TRBD1. With 2 bases clipped from V and 6 bases from J, the junction kept 8 bases outside the gene matches. Germline CDR1 reads SGHRS; CDR2 reads YFSETQ. The CDR3 runs to 14 residues. CDR3 in amino acids: CASSFESGGSEQYF. The CDR3 region has the DNA TGCGCCAGCAGCTTCGAATCAGGGGGAAGCGAGCAGTACTTC.

V is TRBV5-1 and J is TRBJ1-2, with TRBD1 matching 9 bases. CDR1 and CDR2 (germline): SGHRS, YFSETQ. J gave up 1 base and V 4 bases, and 14 bases lay outside the gene matches. This CDR3 is built from 18 residues. The CDR3 nucleotides read TGCGCCAGCAGCCTTCGGGCCTCTACAGGGGGCAGTAACTATGGCTACACCTTC. Translated: CASSLRASTGGSNYGYTF.

The V and J genes are TRBV5-6 and TRBJ2-5, with D unclear. The J call is uncertain, as TRBJ2-7 better fits the DNA end. The germline V gene has CDR1 SGHDT and CDR2 YYEEEE. The CDR3 consists of 12 residues. The CDR3 sequence is CASSSGFYEQYF. In nucleotides, the CDR3 is TGTGCCAGCAGCTCCGGGTTCTACGAGCAGTACTTC.

This clone has just a few counts. V gene TRBV30 combines with J gene TRBJ2-6; the D gene is possibly TRBD1 (6 bases). The germline CDR1 and CDR2 sequences are GTSNPN and SVGIG (reference sequence). Between the trimmed V and J ends, which lost 3 bases and 0 bases, there was a span of 12 bases. The CDR3 is made up of 16 amino acids. The CDR3 sequence: CAWRPQGISGANVLTF. DNA for the CDR3: TGTGCCTGGAGGCCTCAGGGGATCTCTGGGGCCAACGTCCTGACTTTC.

In its sample, this clone was seen a few times. V usage is TRBV4-2 and J usage is TRBJ1-1, with a possible D match to TRBD1 (6 bases). V was trimmed by 10 bases and J by 3 bases, leaving 12 bases between them. Germline V gives CDR1 LGHNA, CDR2 YNFKEQ. The CDR3 spans 12 residues. CDR3 sequence reads: CATKGVHTEAFF. The CDR3 coding sequence is TGTGCCACAAAGGGGGTCCACACTGAAGCTTTCTTT.

This clone was detected a few times. The chain is built from TRBV7-2 and TRBJ1-4; D gene unclear. Germline V gene sequence: CDR1 SGHTA, CDR2 FQGNSA. CDR3 size: 15 residues. Trimming pared 2 bases from V and 1 base from J, leaving 8 bases between. Here the CDR3 reads CASSLPRQTNEKLFF. Written as DNA, the CDR3 is TGTGCCAGCAGCTTACCTAGGCAAACTAATGAAAAACTGTTTTTT.

This clone came up a few times. V is TRBV7-2 and J is TRBJ2-5; D is possibly TRBD2 (6 bases). V lost 0 bases, J lost 4 bases, and 9 bases lay in between. The CDR3 loop spans 14 amino acids. In germline, CDR1 is SGHTA, CDR2 FQGNSA. The CDR3 region has the DNA TGTGCCAGCAGCTTAGCGGGGGGATCAGAGACCCAGTACTTC. It specifies CASSLAGGSETQYF.

This clone was observed a handful of times. This rearrangement joins TRBV29-1 to TRBJ1-4; 8 bases are a match to TRBD1. Germline values: CDR1 SQVTM, CDR2 ANQGSEA. Trimming cost V 7 bases and J 6 bases; bases outside gene matches: 7. The CDR3 length is 13 residues. In DNA, the CDR3 is TGCAGCGGTCGGACAGGGTGGGATGAAAAACTGTTTTTT. It is translated as CSGRTGWDEKLFF. Filled out from reference TRBV29-1 and TRBJ1-4, the complete variable domain reads SAVISQKPSRDICQRGTSLTIQCQVDSQVTMMFWYRQQPGQSLTLIATANQGSEATYESGFVIDKFPISRPNLTFSTLTVSNMSPEDSSIYLCSGRTGWDEKLFFGSGTQLSVL.

V usage is TRBV30 and J usage is TRBJ2-3; D might be TRBD2 (6 bases). In germline, CDR1 is GTSNPN, CDR2 SVGIG (reference sequence). V was cut by 6 bases and J by 5 bases, with 15 bases left in between. CDR3 length: 13 residues. CDR3 sequence (DNA): TGTGCCTGTAAGACTAGTGCAGGAGATACGCAGTATTTT. This sequence encodes CACKTSAGDTQYF.

There are a few counts of this clone. A read error may account for a junction end that differs from germline. This chain connects TRBV7-9 to TRBJ2-5, with TRBD2 identical over 10 bases. The CDR3 contains 16 residues. CDR1 and CDR2 from the germline V gene are SEHNR and FQNEAQ (reference sequence). CDR3 coding DNA: TGTGCCAGCAGCGTAGCTAGCGGGGGAACCCAAGAGACCCAGTACTTC. This sequence encodes CASSVASGGTQETQYF.

The sample holds a few counts of this clone. The chain employs TRBV27 and TRBJ2-7; 9 bases are a match to TRBD2. Germline V lookup: CDR1 MNHEY, CDR2 SMNVEV (reference sequence). The CDR3 loop spans 14 amino acids. V gave up 5 bases and J gave up 1 base; unmatched junction bases: 3. The CDR3 region is CASSVLAGSYEQYF. In DNA, the CDR3 is TGTGCCAGCAGTGTCCTAGCGGGGTCCTACGAGCAGTACTTC.

The rearrangement links TRBV19 to TRBJ2-7; D gene unclear. The CDR3 contains 13 residues. V shed 5 bases and J shed 0 bases, with 8 bases lying between them. From germline, CDR1 is LNHDA and CDR2 SQIVND (reference sequence). CDR3 DNA: TGTGCCAGTAGTGTTATAAACTCCTACGAGCAGTACTTC. It specifies CASSVINSYEQYF.

The chain uses TRBV30 and TRBJ2-7; the D is unclear. The CDR3 consists of 14 residues. Trimming shortened V by 0 bases and J by 5 bases, and 14 bases separated the two germline ends. Germline V gene lookup returns CDR1 GTSNPN and CDR2 SVGIG (reference sequence). CDR3: CAWSVRWRDNEQYF. CDR3 nucleotides: TGTGCCTGGAGTGTACGTTGGCGAGACAACGAGCAGTACTTC.

The CDR3 DNA sequence: TGTGCCAGTAGAGGGCTGAGGGATGAAAAACTGTTTTTT. This gives the protein CASRGLRDEKLFF. The chain combines TRBV19 with TRBJ1-4; unclear D gene. This CDR3 is built from 13 residues. Trimming pared 6 bases from V and 6 bases from J, leaving 11 bases between. Per germline, CDR1 LNHDA and CDR2 SQIVND (reference sequence).

This clone turned up a few times. This rearrangement joins TRBV4-1 to TRBJ1-5, with a tentative D call TRBD1 (6 bases). Germline V CDR1 and CDR2: MGHRA, YSYEKL. Trimming took off 2 bases at V and 3 bases at J, with 11 bases between the two ends. This CDR3 has 15 amino acids. The CDR3 sequence: CASSQRGNYNQPQHF. Written as DNA, the CDR3 is TGCGCCAGCAGCCAAAGGGGGAACTACAATCAGCCCCAGCATTTT.

This clone has only a few counts. V usage is TRBV19 and J usage is TRBJ2-3; possibly TRBD2 for D (6 bases). V lost 6 bases, J lost 5 bases, and 18 bases lay in between. Germline assignment: CDR1 LNHDA and CDR2 SQIVND (reference sequence). This CDR3 region has 15 residues. The CDR3 DNA reads as TGTGCCAGTAGCACCCGGACTAAGGGGATAGATACGCAGTATTTT. It specifies CASSTRTKGIDTQYF.

Only a few counts were recorded for this clone. Sequence at one end of the junction differs from germline and may be a read error. This chain uses TRBV7-7 with TRBJ2-5; 9 bases are a match to TRBD1. The CDR3 contains 14 residues. Germline CDR1 is SSHAT and CDR2 is FNYEAQ (reference sequence). The CDR3 reads CASSWDRVAETQYF. The DNA for the CDR3 is TGTGCTAGCAGCTGGGACAGGGTGGCGGAGACCCAGTACTTC.

This clone turned up a few times. J is TRBJ2-1 and V is TRBV4-3; 9 positions match TRBD2. J gave up 3 bases and V 5 bases, and 5 bases lay outside the gene matches. CDR1 is LGHNA, CDR2 YSLEER, per germline. The CDR3 covers 15 residues. In DNA, the CDR3 is TGCGCCAGCAGCATCGAACTAGCGGGCTACAATGAGCAGTTCTTC. Its protein is CASSIELAGYNEQFF.

This clone was seen a handful of times. The chain uses TRBV18 and TRBJ2-7; TRBD1 matches 7 bases. The CDR3 contains 13 residues. After removal of 5 bases from V and 7 bases from J, the junction contained 8 bases not matched to a gene. Germline assignment: CDR1 KGHSH and CDR2 LQKENI. The CDR3: CASSTHRQGEQYF. The CDR3 DNA reads TGTGCCAGCTCAACCCACCGACAGGGTGAGCAGTACTTC.

The rearrangement links TRBV18 to TRBJ1-4, with D unclear. V was trimmed by 1 base and J by 4 bases, leaving 7 bases between them. This CDR3 comprises 14 residues. CDR1 is KGHSH, CDR2 LQKENI, per germline. CDR3 region: CASSPRGSNEKLFF. Written as DNA, the CDR3 is TGTGCCAGCTCACCACGCGGGAGTAATGAAAAACTGTTTTTT.

The genes are TRBV5-1 and TRBJ1-6; 7 bases match TRBD1. Germline V gene data show CDR1 as SGHRS and CDR2 as YFSETQ. The J segment lost 8 bases and the V segment lost 4 bases, leaving 12 bases of the junction unmatched. This CDR3 is 16 amino acids long. In DNA form, the CDR3 reads TGCGCCAGCAGCGCCGTGAGACAGGGACTCGATTCACCCCTCCACTTT. It encodes CASSAVRQGLDSPLHF.

This rearrangement joins TRBV5-1 to TRBJ2-2, with 7 bases matching TRBD2. The ends lost 3 bases at V and 1 base at J; junction bases unmatched: 3. This CDR3 comprises 15 residues. In germline, CDR1 is SGHRS, CDR2 YFSETQ. CDR3 DNA sequence: TGCGCCAGCAGCTCACAGCGGGAGAACACCGGGGAGCTGTTTTTT. This gives the protein CASSSQRENTGELFF.

This clone was recorded at least ten times. The V and J genes are TRBV7-9 and TRBJ2-7; D is ambiguous. The germline V gene has CDR1 SEHNR and CDR2 FQNEAQ (reference sequence). Trimming took off 5 bases at V and 6 bases at J, with 14 bases between the two ends. The CDR3 is 13 amino acids. CDR3 amino acids: CASSGDGWSEQYF. CDR3 coding DNA: TGTGCCAGCAGCGGTGACGGCTGGAGCGAGCAGTACTTC.

The J gene is TRBJ2-2, the V gene TRBV7-6; possible D gene TRBD1, 5 bases. The germline V and J ends were trimmed by 5 bases and 3 bases, with 7 bases remaining between them. CDR3 size: 13 residues. Germline CDR1 is SGHVS and CDR2 is FNYEAQ. The CDR3 loop reads CASSLQDTGELFF. For the CDR3, the DNA is TGTGCCAGCAGCCTACAGGACACCGGGGAGCTGTTTTTT.

This chain connects TRBV6-5 to TRBJ1-2; TRBD1 aligns across 7 bases. CDR1 is MNHEY and CDR2 is SVGAGI in the germline V gene. Losses at the gene ends were 0 bases for V and 8 bases for J; bases not matched to a gene: 0. The CDR3 extends over 12 amino acids. The CDR3 DNA is TGTGCCAGCAGTTACTCAGGGGGCGGCTACACCTTC. It yields the protein CASSYSGGGYTF.

This clone was detected only once. The chain employs TRBV30 and TRBJ1-2; 7 bases are a match to TRBD1. V lost 1 base to trimming and J lost 5 bases; unmatched junction nucleotides: 4. The CDR3 is 13 residues long. Germline V gene sequence: CDR1 GTSNPN, CDR2 SVGIG (reference sequence). CDR3 DNA: TGTGCCTGGAGTGCCCAGGGGGTTTATGGCTACACCTTC. Amino acid sequence: CAWSAQGVYGYTF.

This clone was counted a single time. The V and J genes are TRBV12-5 and TRBJ2-5; D possibly corresponds to TRBD1 (6 bases). CDR1 is LGHNT and CDR2 is FRNRAP in the germline V gene. CDR3 length equals 13 residues. V lost 6 bases and J 7 bases, leaving 15 bases between the germline ends. The CDR3 nucleotides are TGTGCTAGTGGCCGGGACCTCAGGGGGACCCAGTACTTC. The encoded protein is CASGRDLRGTQYF.

This chain joins TRBV7-2 and TRBJ2-2, with 7 positions matching TRBD1. Trimming took 6 bases from V and 4 from J; bases not matched to a gene: 8. Per germline, CDR1 SGHTA and CDR2 FQGNSA. The CDR3 covers 15 residues. The CDR3 loop is CASRPPGQFTGELFF. The CDR3 DNA follows: TGTGCCAGCAGACCGCCGGGACAGTTCACCGGGGAGCTGTTTTTT.

This chain uses TRBV6-1 with TRBJ1-5; 9 bases map to TRBD1. Germline V lookup: CDR1 MNHNS, CDR2 SASEGT. The CDR3 runs 14 residues. The V and J ends lost 6 bases and 6 bases, in that order; junction bases with no gene match: 6. The CDR3, as DNA: TGTGCCAGCAGCTGGGGGACAGGGAGTCAGCCCCAGCATTTT. Residues: CASSWGTGSQPQHF.

This clone appeared once. This sequence joins TRBV7-2 and TRBJ2-3; 9 positions match TRBD2. The CDR3 is 16 residues long. V lost 2 bases and J lost 4; bases outside the gene matches: 7. Germline V gene lookup returns CDR1 SGHTA and CDR2 FQGNSA. The CDR3 sequence is CASSLQVAGGADTQYF. The DNA of the CDR3 is TGTGCCAGCAGCTTACAGGTGGCGGGGGGGGCAGATACGCAGTATTTT.